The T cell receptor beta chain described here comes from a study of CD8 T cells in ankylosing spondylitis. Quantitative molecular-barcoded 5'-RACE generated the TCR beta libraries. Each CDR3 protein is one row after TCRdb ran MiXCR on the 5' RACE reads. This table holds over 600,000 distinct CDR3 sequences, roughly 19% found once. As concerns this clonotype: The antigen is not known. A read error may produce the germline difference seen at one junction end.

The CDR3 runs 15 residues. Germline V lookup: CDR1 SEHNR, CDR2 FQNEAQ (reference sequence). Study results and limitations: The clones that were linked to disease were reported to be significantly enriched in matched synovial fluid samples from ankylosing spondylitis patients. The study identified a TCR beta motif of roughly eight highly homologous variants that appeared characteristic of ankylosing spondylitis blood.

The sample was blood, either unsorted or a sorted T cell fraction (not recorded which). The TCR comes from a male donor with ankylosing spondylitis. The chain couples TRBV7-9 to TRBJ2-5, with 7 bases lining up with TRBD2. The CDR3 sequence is CASNLLGLNKETQYF. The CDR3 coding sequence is TGTGCCAGCAACTTACTGGGACTAAATAAAGAGACCCAGTACTTC.